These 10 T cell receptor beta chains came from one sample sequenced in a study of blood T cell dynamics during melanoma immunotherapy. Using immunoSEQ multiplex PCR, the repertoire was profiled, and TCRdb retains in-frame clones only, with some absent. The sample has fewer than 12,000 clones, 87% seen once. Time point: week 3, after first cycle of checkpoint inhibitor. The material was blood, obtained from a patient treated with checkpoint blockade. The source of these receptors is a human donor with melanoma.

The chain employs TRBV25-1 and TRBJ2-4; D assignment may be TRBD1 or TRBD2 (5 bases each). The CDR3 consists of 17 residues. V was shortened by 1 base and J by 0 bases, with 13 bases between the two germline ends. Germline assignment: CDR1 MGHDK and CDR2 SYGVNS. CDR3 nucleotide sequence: TGTGCCAGCAGTGAATGCGAGGGGTTACTAGCCAAAAACATTCAGTACTTC. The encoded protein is CASSECEGLLAKNIQYF. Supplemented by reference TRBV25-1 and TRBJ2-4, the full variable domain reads EADIYQTPRYLVIGTGKKITLECSQTMGHDKMYWYQQDPGMELHLIHYSYGVNSTEKGDLSSESTVSRIRTEHFPLTLESARPSHTSQYLCASSECEGLLAKNIQYFGAGTRLSVL.

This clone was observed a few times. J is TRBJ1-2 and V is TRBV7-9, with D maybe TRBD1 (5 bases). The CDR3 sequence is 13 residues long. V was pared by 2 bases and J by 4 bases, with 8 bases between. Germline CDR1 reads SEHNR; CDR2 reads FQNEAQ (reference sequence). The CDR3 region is CASSLQGGYGYTF. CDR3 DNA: TGTGCCAGCAGCTTACAGGGTGGCTATGGCTACACCTTC.

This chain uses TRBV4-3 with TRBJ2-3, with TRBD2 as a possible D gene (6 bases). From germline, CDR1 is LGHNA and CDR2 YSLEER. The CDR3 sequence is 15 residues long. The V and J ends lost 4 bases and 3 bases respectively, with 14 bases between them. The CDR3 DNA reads TGCGCCAGCAGCCCCTCCCAGGAGGGGACAGATACGCAGTATTTT. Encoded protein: CASSPSQEGTDTQYF.

The CDR3 nucleotides read TGTGCCAGCAGCTTAGCGCCAGGGATAATCCTCTCTGGGGCCAACGTCCTGACTTTC. This codes for CASSLAPGIILSGANVLTF. The chain has TRBV7-2 and TRBJ2-6; weak D call: TRBD1 (5 bases). Deletions cut 0 bases from V and 0 bases from J, with 15 bases between. The CDR3 loop spans 19 amino acids. The germline gives CDR1 SGHTA, CDR2 FQGNSA.

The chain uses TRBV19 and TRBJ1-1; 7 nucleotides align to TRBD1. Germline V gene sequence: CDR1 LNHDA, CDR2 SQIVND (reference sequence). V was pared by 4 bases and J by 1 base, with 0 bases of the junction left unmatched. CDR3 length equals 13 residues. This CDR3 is CASSNRGNTEAFF. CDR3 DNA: TGTGCCAGTAGTAACAGGGGGAACACTGAAGCTTTCTTT.

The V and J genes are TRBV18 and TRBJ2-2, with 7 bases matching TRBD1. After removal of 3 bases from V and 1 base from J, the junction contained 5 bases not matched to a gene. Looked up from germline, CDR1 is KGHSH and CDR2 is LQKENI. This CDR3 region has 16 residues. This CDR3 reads CASSPPDRVNTGELFF. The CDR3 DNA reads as TGTGCCAGCTCACCGCCTGACAGGGTGAACACCGGGGAGCTGTTTTTT.

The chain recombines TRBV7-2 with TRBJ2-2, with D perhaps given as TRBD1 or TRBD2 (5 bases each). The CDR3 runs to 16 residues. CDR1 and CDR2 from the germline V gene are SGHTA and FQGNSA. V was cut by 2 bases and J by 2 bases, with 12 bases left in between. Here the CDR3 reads CASSLSSGRNTGELFF. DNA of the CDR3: TGTGCCAGCAGCTTATCGTCAGGGAGAAACACCGGGGAGCTGTTTTTT. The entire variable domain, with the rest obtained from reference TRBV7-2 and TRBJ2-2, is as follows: GAGVSQSPSNKVTEKGKDVELRCDPISGHTALYWYRQSLGQGLEFLIYFQGNSAPDKSGLPSDRFSAERTGGSVSTLTIQRTQQEDSAVYLCASSLSSGRNTGELFFGEGSRLTVL.

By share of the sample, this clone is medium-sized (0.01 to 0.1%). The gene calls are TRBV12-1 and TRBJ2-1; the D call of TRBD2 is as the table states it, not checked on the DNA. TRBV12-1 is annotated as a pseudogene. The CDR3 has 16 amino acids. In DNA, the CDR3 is TGTGCCAGCAGCCTCGGGACTAGCGGCGTCTACAATGAGCAGTTCTTC. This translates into CASSLGTSGVYNEQFF.

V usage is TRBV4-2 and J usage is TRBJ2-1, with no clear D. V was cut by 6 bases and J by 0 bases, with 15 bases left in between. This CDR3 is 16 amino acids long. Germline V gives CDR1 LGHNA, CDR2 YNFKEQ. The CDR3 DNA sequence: TGTGCCAGCAGTCCTGGACGGTTGAGCTCCTACAATGAGCAGTTCTTC. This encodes CASSPGRLSSYNEQFF.

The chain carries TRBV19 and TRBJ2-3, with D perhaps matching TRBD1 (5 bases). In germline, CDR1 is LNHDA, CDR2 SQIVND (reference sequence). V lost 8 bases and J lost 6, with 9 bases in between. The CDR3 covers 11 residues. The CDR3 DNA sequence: TGTGCCAGTGGCCAGGGCGATACGCAGTATTTT. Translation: CASGQGDTQYF. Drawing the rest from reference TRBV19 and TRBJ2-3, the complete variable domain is DGGITQSPKYLFRKEGQNVTLSCEQNLNHDAMYWYRQDPGQGLRLIYYSQIVNDFQKGDIAEGYSVSREKKESFPLTVTSAQKNPTAFYLCASGQGDTQYFGPGTRLTVL.